Listed here are 18 T cell receptor beta chains from one sample, sequenced in a study of CD8 T cells in Susac syndrome. Random hexamers were used to reverse transcribe an amount of about 0.45 to 1 ug RNA. Via MiXCR, TCRdb re-called the immunoSEQ multiplex PCR reads, giving one row per CDR3 protein. Of roughly 150,000 distinct CDR3 sequences listed, over 85% are singletons. The sample consisted of CD8+ T cells from PBMCs. The receptor source for this set is a human donor with multiple sclerosis.

The chain has TRBV11-2 and TRBJ2-1; 12 bases match TRBD2. V trimming: 4 bases; J trimming: 7 bases; junction bases outside the gene matches: 2. Germline-derived CDR1 and CDR2 are SGHAT and FQNNGV. The CDR3 totals 14 residues. CDR3 in amino acids: CASSSTSGGNEQFF. The CDR3 DNA follows: TGTGCCAGCAGCTCCACTAGCGGGGGGAATGAGCAGTTCTTC.

CDR3 protein: CASSFGGLFNEQFF. CDR3 sequence (DNA): TGTGCCAGCAGCTTCGGGGGGCTGTTCAATGAGCAGTTCTTC. The V call is TRBV5-6, the J call TRBJ2-1; TRBD2 is a possible D gene (7 bases). CDR3 length: 14 residues. With 2 bases removed from V and 6 bases from J, the gap between germline ends came to 12 bases. The V gene's germline CDR1 is SGHDT and CDR2 YYEEEE.

The chain uses TRBV20-1 and TRBJ1-5; a weak D match, TRBD1 (5 bases). Germline lookup yields CDR1 DFQATT and CDR2 SNEGSKA (reference sequence). This CDR3 has 13 amino acids. V lost 3 bases to trimming and J lost 12 bases, with 18 bases between them. CDR3 coding DNA: TGCAGTGCTAGGGAGGGGACGGCGGTGTTCCAGCATTTT. This gives the protein CSAREGTAVFQHF.

J is TRBJ2-2 and V is TRBV29-1; no definite D call. This CDR3 has 13 residues. Trimming pared 3 bases from V and 1 base from J, leaving 6 bases between. Germline CDR1 is SQVTM and CDR2 is ANQGSEA. CDR3 bases: TGCAGCGTTGATAGCCAGAACACCGGGGAGCTGTTTTTT. Translated, it gives CSVDSQNTGELFF.

This chain uses TRBV12-3 or TRBV12-4 with TRBJ2-7, with D perhaps matching TRBD2 (5 bases). CDR3 length: 11 residues. Trimming left V 6 bases short and J 6 bases short, with 9 bases between. CDR3: CASRYRGEQYF. CDR3 sequence (DNA): TGTGCCAGCAGATACCGGGGCGAGCAGTACTTC.

This chain connects TRBV25-1 to TRBJ2-5; D may correspond to TRBD1 or TRBD2 (5 bases each). The CDR3 is made up of 13 amino acids. V was clipped by 6 bases and J by 2 bases, with 10 bases between them. Germline loops: CDR1 MGHDK, CDR2 SYGVNS. CDR3 DNA sequence: TGTGCCAGCAGGGGGGACCAGCAAGAGACCCAGTACTTC. Its translation: CASRGDQQETQYF.

The DNA for the CDR3 is TGTGCCAGCAGTTTAAGGCGGGGAAAGACGGACTTAAATGAGCAGTTCTTC. It translates to CASSLRRGKTDLNEQFF. This sequence joins TRBV12-3 or TRBV12-4 and TRBJ2-1; TRBD2 might be the D (6 bases). The CDR3 runs to 17 residues. V lost 2 bases, J lost 7 bases, and 21 bases lay in between.

This clonotype has only a few counts. This chain's CDR3 is CSARGGDYGYTF. The DNA for the CDR3 is TGCAGCGCCCGGGGAGGAGACTATGGCTACACCTTC. V usage is TRBV29-1 and J usage is TRBJ1-2; D remains ambiguous. V was clipped by 7 bases and J by 3 bases, with 12 bases between them. The CDR3 is made up of 12 amino acids. CDR1 SQVTM and CDR2 ANQGSEA come from the germline V gene. Drawing the rest from reference TRBV29-1 and TRBJ1-2, the complete variable domain is SAVISQKPSRDICQRGTSLTIQCQVDSQVTMMFWYRQQPGQSLTLIATANQGSEATYESGFVIDKFPISRPNLTFSTLTVSNMSPEDSSIYLCSARGGDYGYTFGSGTRLTVV.

This rearrangement joins TRBV27 to TRBJ1-1; a weak D match, TRBD1 (5 bases). CDR1 is MNHEY, CDR2 SMNVEV, per germline (reference sequence). The CDR3 length is 12 residues. Trimming removed 5 bases at V and 7 bases at J, with 11 bases between. The CDR3 sequence: CASSTGGVEAFF. The CDR3 nucleotides read TGTGCCAGCAGTACTGGGGGAGTTGAAGCTTTCTTT.

V gene TRBV7-9 combines with J gene TRBJ2-1; D remains unclear. CDR3 length equals 15 residues. V gave up 5 bases and J gave up 0 bases, with 11 bases separating them. Per germline, CDR1 SEHNR and CDR2 FQNEAQ (reference sequence). In DNA form, the CDR3 reads TGTGCCAGCAGCCTTGTGCGGAACTCCTACAATGAGCAGTTCTTC. It specifies CASSLVRNSYNEQFF. Drawing the rest from reference TRBV7-9 and TRBJ2-1, the complete variable domain is DTGVSQNPRHKITKRGQNVTFRCDPISEHNRLYWYRQTLGQGPEFLTYFQNEAQLEKSRLLSDRFSAERPKGSFSTLEIQRTEQGDSAMYLCASSLVRNSYNEQFFGPGTRLTVL.

This chain joins TRBV24-1 and TRBJ1-2; D gene ambiguous. From germline, CDR1 is KGHDR and CDR2 SFDVKD. The V and J ends lost 3 bases and 4 bases respectively, with 11 bases between them. The CDR3 consists of 14 residues. The CDR3 sequence: CATSDPARTYGYTF. DNA for the CDR3: TGTGCCACCAGTGATCCGGCCAGGACCTATGGCTACACCTTC.

The chain is built from TRBV6-6 and TRBJ1-2; D call uncertain. The ends were cut back, 5 bases at V and 4 bases at J, with 17 bases in the middle. CDR3 size: 15 residues. Germline V CDR1 and CDR2: MNHNY, SVGAGI (reference sequence). The DNA for the CDR3 is TGTGCCAGCAGTATTGCCCGAACAGCTGCCTATGGCTACACCTTC. Translating gives CASSIARTAAYGYTF.

The V call is TRBV20-1, the J call TRBJ2-7; D possibly corresponds to TRBD2 (5 bases). The CDR3 totals 18 residues. Germline V gives CDR1 DFQATT, CDR2 SNEGSKA (reference sequence). Between the trimmed V and J ends, which lost 0 bases and 4 bases, there was a span of 25 bases. CDR3 nucleotides: TGCAGTGCTAGAGATGGACGTCTCGCGCTAGCACCTTTGTACGAGCAGTACTTC. As protein: CSARDGRLALAPLYEQYF.

The V gene is TRBV12-3 or TRBV12-4, the J gene TRBJ2-3; 7 nucleotides align to TRBD1. The CDR3 is 15 residues long. Trimming at V came to 5 bases and at J to 2 bases, leaving 7 bases not matched to a gene. The CDR3: CASSTRDSPTDTQYF. CDR3 coding DNA: TGTGCCAGCAGTACCCGGGACAGCCCCACAGATACGCAGTATTTT.

This chain joins TRBV4-1 and TRBJ1-1; unclear D gene. V lost 1 base and J lost 6, with 3 bases in between. There are 11 residues in the CDR3. The germline V gene has CDR1 MGHRA and CDR2 YSYEKL. The CDR3 nucleotides read TGCGCCAGCAGCCAAGCCTCTGAAGCTTTCTTT. Translation gives CASSQASEAFF.

The V and J genes are TRBV9 and TRBJ1-2; D is uncertain. V was shortened by 3 bases and J by 8 bases, with 8 bases between the two germline ends. The CDR3 consists of 11 residues. Germline loops: CDR1 SGDLS, CDR2 YYNGEE. CDR3 sequence (DNA): TGTGCCAGCAGCGATCGTAGGGGCTACACCTTC. It codes for CASSDRRGYTF.

The rearrangement uses TRBV6-2 or TRBV6-3 and TRBJ2-3; the match to TRBD1 covers 10 bases. Germline-derived CDR1 and CDR2 are MNHEY and SVGEGT. V shed 0 bases, J shed 6 bases, and the junction held 9 bases outside the gene matches. The length of the CDR3 is 17 residues. CDR3 sequence: CASSYSRDRGIGDTQYF. In DNA form, the CDR3 reads TGTGCCAGCAGTTACTCGCGGGACAGGGGAATCGGGGATACGCAGTATTTT.

The chain joins TRBV30 to TRBJ2-6; 7 bases fit TRBD1. Germline values: CDR1 GTSNPN, CDR2 SVGIG (reference sequence). Germline trimming cut 5 bases from V and 0 bases from J; bases unmatched to any gene: 10. The CDR3 has 17 amino acids. This chain's CDR3 is CAWSPDRAYSGANVLTF. Here the CDR3 DNA reads TGTGCCTGGTCCCCTGACAGGGCATACTCTGGGGCCAACGTCCTGACTTTC. The variable domain in full, completed from reference TRBV30 and TRBJ2-6, reads SQTIHQWPATLVQPVGSPLSLECTVEGTSNPNLYWYRQAAGRGLQLLFYSVGIGQISSEVPQNLSASRPQDRQFILSSKKLLLSDSGFYLCAWSPDRAYSGANVLTFGAGSRLTVL.